Listed below are T cell receptor beta chains from one sample, sequenced in a study of shared clonotypes between healthy human individuals. Profiled with immunoSEQ multiplex PCR; TCRdb holds only in-frame clones, not every one. The data hold about 2.4 million clones, with more than 85% observed a single time. Material for sequencing was naive CD4+ T cells from PBMCs. The source of these receptors is a man aged 18 to 29 in good health. Some clones in this sample may be carry-over from other donors' samples. The CDR3 runs from the conserved cysteine through the conserved F or W. D genes are given only for firm matches. The size field is filled for only some rows; it gives once, few, many or a size class.

V gene: TRBV11-3
J gene: TRBJ1-5
clone size: -
D gene: -
CDR3 DNA: TGTGCCAGGCGGAGGGACCAGCCCCAGCATTTT
CDR3 protein: CARRRDQPQHF

V gene: TRBV5-1
J gene: TRBJ1-1
clone size: once
D gene: TRBD1
CDR3 DNA: TGCGCCAGCAGCTCGGACAGGCTAGCTACTGAAGCTTTCTTT
CDR3 protein: CASSSDRLATEAFF

V gene: TRBV5-1
J gene: TRBJ2-2
clone size: -
D gene: -
CDR3 DNA: TGCGCCAGCAGCTTGGGGTTGAACACCGGGGAGCTGTTTTTT
CDR3 protein: CASSLGLNTGELFF

V gene: TRBV20-1
J gene: TRBJ2-3
clone size: many
D gene: -
CDR3 DNA: TGCAGTGCTTATCATGCAGATACGCAGTATTTT
CDR3 protein: CSAYHADTQYF

V gene: TRBV4-3
J gene: TRBJ1-1
clone size: -
D gene: -
CDR3 DNA: TGCGCCAGCAGCCAAGATCGCAGGGTGAACACTGAAGCTTTCTTT
CDR3 protein: CASSQDRRVNTEAFF

V gene: TRBV28
J gene: TRBJ1-4
clone size: -
D gene: -
CDR3 DNA: TGTGCCAGCAGTTCCCTCGGGGGTGCAACTAATGAAAAACTGTTTTTT
CDR3 protein: CASSSLGGATNEKLFF

V gene: TRBV2
J gene: TRBJ2-7
clone size: -
D gene: TRBD1
CDR3 DNA: TGTGCCAGTTCTAGGACAGGGTACGAGCAGTACTTC
CDR3 protein: CASSRTGYEQYF

V gene: TRBV5-1
J gene: TRBJ2-2
clone size: -
D gene: TRBD2
CDR3 DNA: TGCGCCAGCAGCTTGTTGGTCGGGAGGGACACCGGGGAGCTGTTTTTT
CDR3 protein: CASSLLVGRDTGELFF

V gene: TRBV14
J gene: TRBJ2-1
clone size: -
D gene: -
CDR3 DNA: TGTGCCAGCAGTAAGGGGTGGGAGCAGTTCTTC
CDR3 protein: CASSKGWEQFF

V gene: TRBV10-1
J gene: TRBJ2-1
clone size: -
D gene: -
CDR3 DNA: TGCGCCAGCAGTGAGTCATGGACTAATGGCAATGAGCAGTTCTTC
CDR3 protein: CASSESWTNGNEQFF

V gene: TRBV13
J gene: TRBJ2-7
clone size: -
D gene: -
CDR3 DNA: TGTGCCAGCAGCCAGAGCCCCAGCGGAAGCTCCTACGAGCAGTACTTC
CDR3 protein: CASSQSPSGSSYEQYF